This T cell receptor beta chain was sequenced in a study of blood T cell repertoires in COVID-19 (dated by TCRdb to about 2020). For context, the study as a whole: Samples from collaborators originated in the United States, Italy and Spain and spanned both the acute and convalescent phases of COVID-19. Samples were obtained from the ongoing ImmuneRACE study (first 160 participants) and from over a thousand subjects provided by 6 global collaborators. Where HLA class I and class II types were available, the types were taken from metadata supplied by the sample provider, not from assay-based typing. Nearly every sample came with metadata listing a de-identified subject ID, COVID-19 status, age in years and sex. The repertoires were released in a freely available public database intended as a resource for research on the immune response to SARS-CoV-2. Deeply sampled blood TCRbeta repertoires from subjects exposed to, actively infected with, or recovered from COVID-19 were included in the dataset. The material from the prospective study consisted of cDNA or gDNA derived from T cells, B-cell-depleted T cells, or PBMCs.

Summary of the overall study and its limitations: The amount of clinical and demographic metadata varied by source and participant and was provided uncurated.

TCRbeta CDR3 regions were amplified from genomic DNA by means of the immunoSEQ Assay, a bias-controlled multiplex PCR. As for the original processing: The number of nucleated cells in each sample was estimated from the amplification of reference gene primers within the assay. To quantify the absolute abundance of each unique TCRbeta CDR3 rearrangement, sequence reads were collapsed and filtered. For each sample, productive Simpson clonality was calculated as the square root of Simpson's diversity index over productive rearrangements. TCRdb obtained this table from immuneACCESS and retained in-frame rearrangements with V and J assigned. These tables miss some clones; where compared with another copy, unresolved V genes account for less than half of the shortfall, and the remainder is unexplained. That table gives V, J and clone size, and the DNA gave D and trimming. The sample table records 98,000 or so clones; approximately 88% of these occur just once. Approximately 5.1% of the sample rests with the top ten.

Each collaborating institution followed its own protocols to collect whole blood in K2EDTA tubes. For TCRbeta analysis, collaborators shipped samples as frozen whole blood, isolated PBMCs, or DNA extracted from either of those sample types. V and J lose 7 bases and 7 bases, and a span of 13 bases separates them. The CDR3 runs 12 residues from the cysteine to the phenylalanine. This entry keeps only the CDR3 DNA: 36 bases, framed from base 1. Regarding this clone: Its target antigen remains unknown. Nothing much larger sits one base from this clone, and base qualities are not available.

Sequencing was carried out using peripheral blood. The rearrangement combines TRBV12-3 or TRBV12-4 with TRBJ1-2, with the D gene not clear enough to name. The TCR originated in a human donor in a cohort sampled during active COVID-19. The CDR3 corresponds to CASNTARGGYTF. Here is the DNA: TGTGCCAGCAACACGGCGCGGGGTGGCTACACCTTC.